One T cell receptor (beta chain) is described in this entry. The sample originates from a study of blood T cell repertoires in COVID-19. Across the whole study: Acute-phase and convalescent COVID-19 samples originated in the United States, Italy and Spain.

Original methodology: Amplification of reference gene primers was used by the study to estimate nucleated cell counts. Measured with immunoSEQ multiplex PCR; TCRdb has only the in-frame clones, and not every one. The V and J calls and the clone size are those of that table, but D and trimming were determined from the DNA. The sample records 100,000 or so clones, about 91% being singletons. CDR1 is SGHRS and CDR2 is YFSETQ in the germline V gene. There are 15 residues in the CDR3. V lost 5 bases to trimming and J lost 0 bases, with 12 bases between them. The sample comprised peripheral blood. The V gene is TRBV5-1, the J gene TRBJ1-5; D unresolved. The source is a man between 18 and 29 years old with acute or convalescent COVID-19. CDR3: CASSFTDPSNQPQHF. CDR3 DNA sequence: TGCGCCAGCAGTTTTACAGACCCTAGCAATCAGCCCCAGCATTTT.